The clone carrying this TCR beta chain was recorded at least ten times. Its antigen is still unknown. The iRepertoire nested amplicon-rescue multiplex PCR amplified TCR alpha and beta CDR3s from RNA. Input was roughly 100-450 ng of tissue mRNA or PBMC total RNA. TCRdb used MiXCR to reprocess the multiplex PCR reads, holding one entry per CDR3 protein. The table has approximately 100,000 distinct CDR3 sequences, about 25% seen once. CDR3 size: 15 residues. V was clipped by 0 bases and J by 4 bases; unmatched bases: 1. The germline V gene has CDR1 LGHNA and CDR2 YNFKEQ. The sample comes from a study of glioma-infiltrating T cells. Notes on the study in general: Very few CDR3 sequences were shared between tissue and blood.

The source material was glioma tissue, nonneoplastic brain tissue, or PBMCs (not recorded which). J is TRBJ2-1 and V is TRBV4-2; TRBD2 agrees at 9 bases. The clonotype was recovered from a human donor with low-grade glioma or glioblastoma, undergoing nonglioma brain surgery, or in good health (not recorded which). The chain's CDR3 is CASSQDAGGYNEQFF. CDR3 DNA: TGTGCCAGCAGCCAAGATGCGGGAGGGTACAATGAGCAGTTCTTC.